This entry lists 24 T cell receptor beta chains sequenced from one sample in a study of blood T cell repertoires in COVID-19. Only in-frame clones appear in the TCRdb table, and some are missing; sequencing was by immunoSEQ multiplex PCR. The table includes about 160,000 clones, around 84% detected once. Sequencing used peripheral blood. All receptors come from a human donor with acute or convalescent COVID-19. The donor label of this sample is uncertain.

V usage is TRBV5-1 and J usage is TRBJ2-7; the D is unclear. The CDR3 has 12 residues. The germline CDR1 and CDR2 sequences are SGHRS and YFSETQ. Trimming removed 7 bases from V and 5 bases from J, with 13 bases in between. CDR3 sequence reads: CASSSGFHEQYF. CDR3 in DNA: TGCGCCAGCTCATCAGGCTTTCACGAGCAGTACTTC. Filled out from reference TRBV5-1 and TRBJ2-7, the complete variable domain reads KAGVTQTPRYLIKTRGQQVTLSCSPISGHRSVSWYQQTPGQGLQFLFEYFSETQRNKGNFPGRFSGRQFSNSRSEMNVSTLELGDSALYLCASSSGFHEQYFGPGTRLTVT.

The CDR3: CASSPTRDEQFF. The CDR3 DNA is TGTGCCAGCAGTCCTACCAGGGATGAGCAGTTCTTC. The rearrangement uses TRBV2 and TRBJ2-1; weak D call: TRBD1 (5 bases). The CDR3 covers 12 residues. The V gene's germline CDR1 is SNHLY and CDR2 FYNNEI. Trimming removed 5 bases at V and 8 bases at J, with 10 bases between. Together with reference TRBV2 and TRBJ2-1, the CDR3 gives the full variable domain: EPEVTQTPSHQVTQMGQEVILRCVPISNHLYFYWYRQILGQKVEFLVSFYNNEISEKSEIFDDQFSVERPDGSNFTLKIRSTKLEDSAMYFCASSPTRDEQFFGPGTRLTVL.

J is TRBJ1-5 and V is TRBV19; D unresolved. This CDR3 has 15 amino acids. Between the trimmed V and J ends, which lost 4 bases and 1 base, there was a span of 11 bases. CDR1 is LNHDA and CDR2 is SQIVND in the germline V gene (reference sequence). The CDR3, as DNA: TGTGCCAGTAGTAGGCTTGGGCAAAGCAATCAGCCCCAGCATTTT. This encodes CASSRLGQSNQPQHF.

J is TRBJ2-1 and V is TRBV30, with D possibly being TRBD1 (5 bases). Trimming shortened V by 1 base and J by 12 bases, and 13 bases separated the two germline ends. The CDR3 is made up of 12 amino acids. Germline CDR1 GTSNPN, CDR2 SVGIG (reference sequence). The CDR3 loop reads CAWSAAGQRQFF. The CDR3 DNA is TGTGCCTGGAGTGCAGCAGGACAAAGGCAGTTCTTC.

The rearrangement joins TRBV6-6 to TRBJ1-1; D is unresolved. Germline assignment: CDR1 MNHNY and CDR2 SVGAGI (reference sequence). CDR3 size: 14 residues. Trimming pared 0 bases from V and 4 bases from J, leaving 9 bases between. Written as DNA, the CDR3 is TGTGCCAGCAGTTACTCTGGGCGGGGCACTGAAGCTTTCTTT. Translation: CASSYSGRGTEAFF.

The rearrangement uses TRBV14 and TRBJ2-7, with TRBD1 matching 7 bases. V lost 4 bases, J lost 4 bases, and 7 bases stayed unmatched. This CDR3 is built from 14 residues. Germline loops: CDR1 SGHDN, CDR2 FVKESK. In DNA form, the CDR3 reads TGTGCCAGCAGCCCCCGACAGGGTTATTACGAGCAGTACTTC. Encoded protein: CASSPRQGYYEQYF.

The V gene is TRBV2, the J gene TRBJ1-4, with D unclear. The CDR3 runs 12 residues. CDR1 is SNHLY and CDR2 is FYNNEI in the germline V gene. The V and J ends lost 8 bases and 10 bases respectively, with 14 bases between them. The CDR3 DNA reads as TGTGCCAGCCACAGCTTAGCGCTAAAACTGTTTTTT. Translated, it gives CASHSLALKLFF.

The V and J genes are TRBV20-1 and TRBJ2-1; 7 bases line up with TRBD1. In germline, CDR1 is DFQATT, CDR2 SNEGSKA (reference sequence). The V segment lost 3 bases and the J segment 1 base; nucleotides outside the gene matches: 24. This CDR3 region has 21 residues. This CDR3 is CSASQGTEALPSPLSYNEQFF. CDR3 sequence (DNA): TGCAGTGCTAGTCAAGGGACAGAGGCTCTTCCCTCTCCTTTATCCTACAATGAGCAGTTCTTC.

The chain joins TRBV3-1 (or the pseudogene TRBV3-2) to TRBJ1-4; D remains ambiguous. Germline values: CDR1 LGHDT, CDR2 YNNKEL (reference sequence). The length of the CDR3 is 14 residues. V dropped 4 bases and J dropped 8 bases, with 14 bases sitting between them. The CDR3 DNA follows: TGTGCCAGCAGCCGCAGGTTGGGCGAAGAAAAACTGTTTTTT. Protein sequence: CASSRRLGEEKLFF.

The V gene is TRBV6-5, the J gene TRBJ2-7, with TRBD1 as a possible D gene (6 bases). The germline V gene encodes CDR1 MNHEY and CDR2 SVGAGI. This CDR3 has 15 amino acids. V was pared by 6 bases and J by 0 bases, with 15 bases between. The CDR3 here is CASSSAGAGSYEQYF. The CDR3 DNA follows: TGTGCCAGCAGCTCGGCAGGGGCGGGCTCCTACGAGCAGTACTTC.

V usage is TRBV7-3 and J usage is TRBJ2-2, with D maybe TRBD2 (6 bases). With 5 bases removed from V and 5 bases from J, the gap between germline ends came to 9 bases. The CDR3 has 13 amino acids. Germline V gene lookup returns CDR1 SGHTA and CDR2 FQGTGA. CDR3 coding DNA: TGTGCCAGCAGCCCTCGGGAGACCGGGGAGCTGTTTTTT. Encoded protein: CASSPRETGELFF.

The rearrangement uses TRBV7-9 and TRBJ2-3; 9 bases are a match to TRBD2. Germline CDR1 reads SEHNR; CDR2 reads FQNEAQ (reference sequence). The CDR3 is made up of 14 amino acids. Trimming took 4 bases from V and 6 from J; bases not matched to a gene: 5. DNA of the CDR3: TGTGCCAGCAGCTCTAGCGGGGTTCGGGATACGCAGTATTTT. Amino acid sequence: CASSSSGVRDTQYF.

The genes are TRBV15 and TRBJ1-1; 9 bases agree with TRBD1. CDR3 size: 17 residues. V gave up 4 bases and J gave up 1 base; unmatched junction bases: 10. Germline-derived CDR1 and CDR2 are LNHNV and YYDKDF (reference sequence). The CDR3 protein is CATSKGQGGLGNTEAFF. The CDR3 DNA is TGTGCCACCAGCAAGGGACAGGGAGGGTTGGGGAACACTGAAGCTTTCTTT.

The V call is TRBV7-2, the J call TRBJ2-7; 12 bases line up with TRBD2. The trim removed 6 bases at V and 7 bases at J, leaving 10 bases unmatched. This CDR3 spans 15 amino acids. Germline V gene lookup returns CDR1 SGHTA and CDR2 FQGNSA. DNA for the CDR3: TGTGCCAGCAGGCGGGGGACTAGCGGGTCGTATGAGCAGTACTTC. This encodes CASRRGTSGSYEQYF.

The CDR3 nucleotides are TGTGCCAGCAGCACCCGCCCGGGGACAGATACGCAGTATTTT. Its protein is CASSTRPGTDTQYF. The chain links TRBV5-6 to TRBJ2-3; D perhaps matches TRBD2 (5 bases). CDR3 length: 14 residues. V was trimmed by 4 bases and J by 3 bases, leaving 12 bases between them. CDR1 SGHDT and CDR2 YYEEEE come from the germline V gene.

This clone has just one count. V gene TRBV28 combines with J gene TRBJ2-2; a possible D gene is TRBD2 (6 bases). CDR3 length equals 15 residues. Deletions cut 2 bases from V and 7 bases from J, with 14 bases between. Germline V gene lookup returns CDR1 MDHEN and CDR2 SYDVKM. Written as DNA, the CDR3 is TGTGCCAGCAGTTTAGTAGGGCTAGCGAGCGGGGAGCTGTTTTTT. Amino acids: CASSLVGLASGELFF. Based on the CDR3 plus reference TRBV28 and TRBJ2-2, the full variable domain is DVKVTQSSRYLVKRTGEKVFLECVQDMDHENMFWYRQDPGLGLRLIYFSYDVKMKEKGDIPEGYSVSREKKERFSLILESASTNQTSMYLCASSLVGLASGELFFGEGSRLTVL.

This chain connects TRBV5-6 to TRBJ1-1, with D hard to call. V was cut by 0 bases and J by 7 bases, with 4 bases left in between. The CDR3 is made up of 11 amino acids. Germline CDR1 reads SGHDT; CDR2 reads YYEEEE. CDR3 bases: TGTGCCAGCAGCTTGGCCTTTGAAGCTTTCTTT. Its translation: CASSLAFEAFF.

The chain couples TRBV12-2 to TRBJ2-5; TRBD1 is the table's D call and was not checked against the DNA. TRBV12-2 is listed as a pseudogene. The CDR3 has 15 residues. CDR3: CASRTLPQGGETQYF. The CDR3 coding sequence is TGTGCAAGTCGCACCCTCCCCCAGGGGGGCGAGACCCAGTACTTC.

The chain recombines TRBV4-1 with TRBJ1-6, with 7 bases identical to TRBD1. The CDR3 is 17 residues long. Germline CDR1 MGHRA, CDR2 YSYEKL. J gave up 10 bases and V 2 bases, and 14 bases lay outside the gene matches. The CDR3 DNA reads TGCGCCAGCAGCCAACTCCAAGTGGGCAGGGGGAACTCACCCCTCCACTTT. Protein sequence: CASSQLQVGRGNSPLHF.

This rearrangement joins TRBV28 to TRBJ2-1; D remains unclear. Trimming removed 4 bases at V and 6 bases at J, with 7 bases between. This CDR3 is built from 12 residues. Germline CDR1 and CDR2: MDHEN and SYDVKM. The CDR3 nucleotides are TGTGCCAGCAGTTCTCTCTTCAATGAGCAGTTCTTC. Its translation is CASSSLFNEQFF.

The CDR3 reads CASSPPKRGLGYTF. The CDR3 region has the DNA TGTGCCAGCTCACCACCGAAAAGGGGGCTTGGCTACACCTTC. This chain links TRBV18 with TRBJ1-2; 7 nucleotides line up with TRBD1. This CDR3 contains 14 residues. CDR1 is KGHSH and CDR2 is LQKENI in the germline V gene. V lost 0 bases and J lost 7; bases outside the gene matches: 5.

V usage is TRBV18 and J usage is TRBJ1-1; TRBD1 matches at 9 bases. V lost 2 bases, J lost 3 bases, and 10 bases stayed unmatched. The CDR3 contains 17 residues. Germline V gene data show CDR1 as KGHSH and CDR2 as LQKENI. CDR3 protein: CASSPRTGDGLDTEAFF. The CDR3 nucleotides read TGTGCCAGCTCACCAAGGACAGGGGATGGTCTCGACACTGAAGCTTTCTTT.

This rearrangement joins TRBV7-8 to TRBJ2-3, with 9 bases aligning to TRBD2. CDR1 is SGHVS and CDR2 is FQNEAQ in the germline V gene. This CDR3 contains 14 residues. Losses at the gene ends were 5 bases for V and 6 bases for J; bases not matched to a gene: 6. CDR3 in DNA: TGTGCCAGCAGCAGGCGGGGGGGCCCTGATACGCAGTATTTT. Protein product: CASSRRGGPDTQYF.

This clone has only a few counts. The chain carries TRBV21-1 and TRBJ1-1; whether TRBD1, the table's D call, matches the DNA was not checked. TRBV21-1 is an annotated pseudogene. CDR3 size: 14 residues. CDR3 sequence: CASSPRRGCLGAFF. As DNA, the CDR3 is TGTGCCAGCAGCCCTCGAAGGGGGTGTTTGGGAGCTTTCTTT.